This TCR beta chain was identified in a study of read filtering for tumor transcriptome and immune sequencing. Study at large: Among patients, 17 to 20 were male and around 14 female, aged about 45 to 85 (mean approximately 62). Revised staging placed roughly 8 patients in R-ISS I, 15 to 20 in II, more than 5 in III. RNA-seq yielded only roughly 75 to 1,300 TCR reads, IR-seq about 4.05 to 11 million.

At the time of active disease, bone marrow was collected from every patient. CDR1 and CDR2 from the germline V gene are MNHEY and SVGEGT. CDR3 length equals 12 residues. Trimming cost V 2 bases and J 9 bases; bases outside gene matches: 1. This clonotype appeared once. A much larger clone differs from this one at a single base, so this may be a read error. Molecular barcoded adaptors covering alpha/delta and beta/gamma chains were used on roughly 370 ng RNA. MiXCR, applied by TCRdb to the reads, yields one record per CDR3 protein. This table has 46,000 or so distinct CDR3 sequences, around 19% appearing once.

This sequence originates from a donor at least 40 years old with multiple myeloma. The chain employs TRBV6-2 or TRBV6-3 and TRBJ2-3; 8 bases fit TRBD2. The sample comprised a population of CD138-negative cells sorted from bone marrow. The CDR3 sequence is CASSYTGGTQYF. The CDR3 nucleotides read TGTGCCAGCAGTTACACGGGAGGGACGCAGTATTTT.